This TCR beta chain is from a study of control samples from healthy donors and cancer patients (dated by TCRdb to about 2020). The library was built by means of the immunoSEQ multiplex PCR assay. TCRdb's version of the immuneACCESS table is confined to in-frame rearrangements and falls short of the full clone set. An unresolved V gene accounts for under half of the shortfall where checked; the remainder is of unknown origin. In all, the sample holds some 120,000 clones, and over 90% of those were seen once. The top ten clonotypes cover approximately 2.5% of the sample. Based on the germline V gene, the CDR1 and CDR2 sequences are MDHEN and SYDVKM. The CDR3 covers 15 residues, taking in both the cysteine and the phenylalanine. Just the 45-base CDR3 DNA is kept, in frame starting at base 1. Trimming takes 3 bases from V and 0 bases from J, and the germline ends sit 9 bases apart. For this clone: Its antigen has not been determined. No much larger clone is present one base from it, and per-base qualities are unavailable.

The chain employs TRBV28 and TRBJ1-3; confidence is insufficient to name the D gene. This clonotype was sampled from a man aged 30 to 45 in good health. Source material: blood. The DNA sequence is TGTGCCAGCAGTTTTCCCAGCCTCTCTGGAAACACCATATATTTT. It codes for CASSFPSLSGNTIYF.